The 9 T cell receptor beta chains in this list originate from one sample, sequenced in a study of blood T cell repertoires in COVID-19. This table comes from immunoSEQ multiplex PCR, and its TCRdb copy is limited to in-frame clones, with some not included. The data show around 200,000 clones, with more than 75% seen just once and 4.5% to 5% held by the top ten. The sample taken for sequencing was peripheral blood. The receptors derive from an elderly woman with acute or convalescent COVID-19.

The chain is built from TRBV20-1 and TRBJ1-2; D is unclear. This CDR3 spans 16 amino acids. V lost 3 bases to trimming and J lost 8 bases, with 25 bases between them. Looked up from germline, CDR1 is DFQATT and CDR2 is SNEGSKA (reference sequence). CDR3 in amino acids: CSASATLTKMTRGYTF. DNA for the CDR3: TGCAGTGCTAGTGCGACCCTGACGAAGATGACTCGGGGCTACACCTTC.

This clone was observed a handful of times. The chain recombines TRBV2 with TRBJ1-6; D remains ambiguous. V lost 8 bases to trimming and J lost 0 bases, with 14 bases between them. The CDR3 sequence is 16 residues long. Germline assignment: CDR1 SNHLY and CDR2 FYNNEI. CDR3: CASGGRTRSYNSPLHF. CDR3 bases: TGTGCCAGCGGTGGCCGTACGCGCTCCTATAATTCACCCCTCCACTTT.

The V gene is TRBV9, the J gene TRBJ1-1; weak D call: TRBD1 (5 bases). Germline V gene lookup returns CDR1 SGDLS and CDR2 YYNGEE. V dropped 0 bases and J dropped 8 bases, with 8 bases sitting between them. The length of the CDR3 is 12 residues. CDR3 nucleotides: TGTGCCAGCAGCGTAGACAGGCTAGAAGCTTTCTTT. It specifies CASSVDRLEAFF.

This clone showed up just a few times. This sequence joins TRBV2 and TRBJ2-2; D perhaps matches TRBD2 (6 bases). Per the germline V gene, CDR1 is SNHLY and CDR2 is FYNNEI. The CDR3 contains 15 residues. V gave up 5 bases and J gave up 3 bases, with 13 bases separating them. CDR3 DNA sequence: TGTGCCAGCAGTTCAAGCGGGCTATACACCGGGGAGCTGTTTTTT. Residues: CASSSSGLYTGELFF.

The CDR3 DNA reads TGTGCCAGCTCACCCCTACGTTTCGCGAATACTGGAAACACCATATATTTT. Its translation is CASSPLRFANTGNTIYF. This chain uses TRBV18 with TRBJ1-3, with no clear D. The CDR3 sequence is 17 residues long. Germline V gene data show CDR1 as KGHSH and CDR2 as LQKENI. V was cut by 3 bases and J by 2 bases, with 17 bases left in between.

Here the CDR3 reads CASSQDLRTGTYEQYF. For the CDR3, the DNA is TGCGCCAGCAGCCAAGATCTAAGGACAGGGACCTACGAGCAGTACTTC. This chain joins TRBV4-1 and TRBJ2-7; 8 nucleotides match TRBD1. Germline V gives CDR1 MGHRA, CDR2 YSYEKL. Trimming cost V 0 bases and J 2 bases; bases outside gene matches: 6. There are 16 residues in the CDR3.

The rearrangement uses TRBV9 and TRBJ2-3, with 7 bases matching TRBD1. The trim removed 7 bases at V and 4 bases at J, leaving 12 bases unmatched. CDR3 size: 15 residues. CDR1 and CDR2 from the germline V gene are SGDLS and YYNGEE. CDR3 bases: TGTGCCAGCGACAGGGTCAAGTATATTTCAGATACGCAGTATTTT. Translating gives CASDRVKYISDTQYF. Based on the CDR3 plus reference TRBV9 and TRBJ2-3, the full variable domain is DSGVTQTPKHLITATGQRVTLRCSPRSGDLSVYWYQQSLDQGLQFLIQYYNGEERAKGNILERFSAQQFPDLHSELNLSSLELGDSALYFCASDRVKYISDTQYFGPGTRLTVL.

This chain uses TRBV18 with TRBJ2-3; the D gene is possibly TRBD1 (5 bases). With 0 bases removed from V and 1 base from J, the gap between germline ends came to 8 bases. This CDR3 contains 15 residues. Germline loops: CDR1 KGHSH, CDR2 LQKENI. The CDR3 loop reads CASSPPSQGTDTQYF. In DNA form, the CDR3 reads TGTGCCAGCTCACCACCATCACAGGGCACAGATACGCAGTATTTT.

In this sample, this clone turned up once. The chain carries TRBV2 and TRBJ1-2; possible D gene TRBD1, 6 bases. V dropped 8 bases and J dropped 0 bases, with 13 bases sitting between them. The CDR3 consists of 14 residues. CDR1 is SNHLY and CDR2 is FYNNEI in the germline V gene. CDR3 coding DNA: TGTGCCAGCGCCGGGACACCGACTAACTATGGCTACACCTTC. This translates into CASAGTPTNYGYTF.